The rows below give T cell receptor beta chains drawn from one sample of a study of PD-1 blockade in classical Hodgkin lymphoma. Repertoires were generated with immunoSEQ multiplex PCR, while TCRdb's copy carries only in-frame clones and drops some. This repertoire shows some 28,000 clones, roughly 85% found once; its top ten account for about a fifth. The input for sequencing was peripheral blood mononuclear cells (PBMCs), taken before the second cycle of nivolumab. These receptor sequences come from a human donor with classical Hodgkin lymphoma. CDR3s include the opening cysteine and the closing phenylalanine or tryptophan. D genes are given only for firm matches. Rows give clone size only sometimes, using once, few, many, or a class for an expanded clone.

j_call d_call v_call clone_size cdr3_aa cdr3_nt
TRBJ2-1 TRBD2 TRBV9 few CASSIRLAGADGSLFYNEQFF TGTGCCAGCAGCATCCGACTAGCGGGAGCCGATGGGTCCCTTTTCTACAATGAGCAGTTCTTC
TRBJ2-3 . TRBV6-1 . CASSFADTQYF TGTGCCAGCAGTTTCGCAGATACGCAGTATTTT
TRBJ1-3 . TRBV4-3 once CASSRSLGNTIYF TGCGCCAGCAGCCGAAGTTTAGGAAACACCATATATTTT
TRBJ2-2 TRBD1 TRBV5-4 few CASSWMTGENTGELFF TGTGCCAGCAGCTGGATGACAGGGGAGAACACCGGGGAGCTGTTTTTT
TRBJ1-1 . TRBV6-6 few CASNRGNTEAFF TGTGCCAGCAATCGAGGGAACACTGAAGCTTTCTTT
TRBJ2-5 . TRBV15 . CATSAPRGGTQYF TGTGCCACCAGCGCCCCACGGGGCGGGACCCAGTACTTC
TRBJ2-4 . TRBV7-2 . CASRGAGRGNIQYF TGTGCCAGCAGGGGAGCGGGCCGAGGAAACATTCAGTACTTC
TRBJ1-1 . TRBV9 . CASSDSPWDTEAFF TGTGCCAGCAGCGACTCCCCCTGGGACACTGAAGCTTTCTTT
TRBJ1-2 . TRBV5-1 . CASSLGGWAQAYGYTF TGCGCCAGCAGCTTGGGAGGATGGGCACAGGCCTATGGCTACACCTTC
TRBJ1-1 . TRBV19 few CASRGLNTEAFF TGTGCCAGCAGGGGTTTGAACACTGAAGCTTTCTTT
TRBJ1-1 . TRBV7-9 . CASSLSRDEAFF TGTGCCAGCAGCTTATCCAGGGATGAAGCTTTCTTT
TRBJ1-3 TRBD1 TRBV28 . CASSFWTGSVGNTIYF TGTGCCAGCAGTTTTTGGACAGGGTCGGTTGGAAACACCATATATTTT
TRBJ2-1 TRBD2 TRBV10-3 few CAISGGAGGFNEQFF TGTGCCATCAGTGGTGGGGCGGGAGGTTTCAATGAGCAGTTCTTC
TRBJ2-7 . TRBV29-1 . CSVEAGVGSEQYF TGCAGCGTTGAAGCGGGAGTGGGGAGTGAGCAGTACTTC
TRBJ2-1 TRBD2 TRBV5-1 . CASSFGLAGWWFYNEQFF TGCGCCAGCAGCTTTGGACTAGCGGGATGGTGGTTCTACAATGAGCAGTTCTTC
TRBJ2-1 TRBD2 TRBV4-3 . CASSQDGASGNEQFF TGCGCCAGCAGCCAAGATGGGGCTAGCGGAAATGAGCAGTTCTTC
TRBJ2-1 . TRBV11-2 . CASSLVGLGVSSYNEQFF TGTGCCAGCAGCTTAGTTGGCCTTGGGGTAAGCTCCTACAATGAGCAGTTCTTC
TRBJ2-5 . TRBV7-3 . CASSLSPGIGGTQYF TGTGCCAGCAGCCTCTCACCGGGAATCGGAGGGACCCAGTACTTC
TRBJ2-5 . TRBV6-1 . CASSRWTDIQETQYF TGTGCCAGCAGTAGATGGACGGATATTCAAGAGACCCAGTACTTC
TRBJ2-5 . TRBV6-1 . CASSEEYQETQYF TGTGCCAGCAGTGAAGAGTACCAAGAGACCCAGTACTTC
TRBJ2-1 TRBD2 TRBV9 few CASSVDGRVGNEQFF TGTGCCAGCAGCGTAGACGGGAGGGTGGGGAATGAGCAGTTCTTC
TRBJ1-2 TRBD1 TRBV7-2 few CASTSQGGADGYTF TGTGCCAGCACGTCGCAGGGGGGGGCTGATGGCTACACCTTC